A selection of T cell receptor beta chains follows, all from one sample in a study of technical replicates of blood from a handful of donors. Here immunoSEQ multiplex PCR was the method, and the copy in TCRdb shows in-frame clones only, minus some. The sample includes 75,000 to 95,000 clones, roughly 94% of them seen just once. Sequences were obtained from T cells isolated from PBMCs. The receptor set was obtained from a human donor in good health. CDR3s include the opening cysteine and the closing phenylalanine or tryptophan.

CDR3aa | v_gene
CASSTGTGRDTEAFF | TRBV18
CASSQYTQQTYEQYF | TRBV4-2
CASSLRPGTYMNTEAFF | TRBV7-9
CAWSILNQPQHF | TRBV30
CASSATGTANTGELFF | TRBV11-1
CASRSGLAGGNEQFF | TRBV27
CASRPGSGGRAYEQFF | TRBV5-1
CASSLGQGAYEQFF | TRBV5-4
CASSPGTPNTDTQYF | TRBV18
CASSPRGWGGTEAFF | TRBV5-1
CASSDHSRANSYEQYF | TRBV6-1
CASSFNPDRVGQYF | TRBV28
CAWVGQVNTEAFF | TRBV30
CASSEESGFPYEQYF | TRBV2
CASSELGTGNQPQHF | TRBV6-1
CASSLTRDRGHSNTGELFF | TRBV7-9
CASSFRGREQYF | TRBV7-2
CASSLRANEKLFF | TRBV7-3
CASSQDLVRGPFNYGYTF | TRBV4-1
CASTMTENTGELFF | TRBV6-1
CASSLGLAGYTGELFF | TRBV5-1
CASSSSISYEQYF | TRBV7-6
CASSSGTSGREQYF | TRBV7-9
CASRVSSDEQFF | TRBV6-5
CASTSTWGLAGGILPYEQYF | TRBV28
CASSFSGGRSYNEQFF | TRBV11-2
CASRASSGSPQETQYF | TRBV28
CASSALHSSNQPQHF | TRBV28
CASSKGQGVPPLHF | TRBV19